Presented here are 5 T cell receptor beta chains from one specimen sequenced in a study of STAT3 mutations in large granular lymphocyte leukemia. The study, taken as a whole, reports: Every T-LGLL patient had at least one immunodominant TCRbeta clonotype.

Method: immunoSEQ multiplex PCR; TCRdb's copy keeps in-frame clones and lacks some. The repertoire includes over 8,500 clones, around 87% of them detected once, and about four fifths sits in the top ten. Their cognate antigens are unknown. The material sequenced was peripheral blood mononuclear cells. The receptors stem from a man older than 75 with T-cell large granular lymphocyte leukemia. Some clones in this sample may be carry-over from other donors' samples.

This chain joins TRBV6-6 and TRBJ2-3; TRBD2 aligns across 7 bases. The V gene's germline CDR1 is MNHNY and CDR2 SVGAGI (reference sequence). The CDR3 is 14 amino acids. The V gene end was trimmed by 5 bases and the J gene end by 2 bases; junction bases not matched to a gene: 4. CDR3 bases: TGTGCCAGCAGTCCCCGGGGGGACACAGATACGCAGTATTTT. Residues: CASSPRGDTDTQYF.

The rearrangement uses TRBV7-9 and TRBJ2-3; TRBD2 aligns across 10 bases. The CDR3 is 17 amino acids. Unmatched junction bases numbered 9, after V lost 6 bases and J lost 0 bases. In germline, CDR1 is SEHNR, CDR2 FQNEAQ (reference sequence). Written as DNA, the CDR3 is TGTGCCAGCAGGAAACCTAGCGGGGGCCCTAGCACAGATACGCAGTATTTT. This translates into CASRKPSGGPSTDTQYF.

This clone turned up a few times. The chain combines TRBV7-9 with TRBJ2-7, with D possibly matching TRBD1 (6 bases). Trimming left V 4 bases short and J 4 bases short, with 17 bases between. Germline V gives CDR1 SEHNR, CDR2 FQNEAQ (reference sequence). CDR3 length equals 15 residues. The DNA for the CDR3 is TGTGCCAGCAGCTACAGGGATTTTGGAAAGTACGAGCAGTACTTC. Its translation: CASSYRDFGKYEQYF. The variable domain in full, with the rest retrieved from reference TRBV7-9 and TRBJ2-7, is DTGVSQNPRHKITKRGQNVTFRCDPISEHNRLYWYRQTLGQGPEFLTYFQNEAQLEKSRLLSDRFSAERPKGSFSTLEIQRTEQGDSAMYLCASSYRDFGKYEQYFGPGTRLTVT.

The rearrangement uses TRBV18 and TRBJ1-5, with D perhaps TRBD1 (5 bases). This CDR3 has 14 amino acids. V was cut by 4 bases and J by 5 bases, with 12 bases left in between. Per the germline V gene, CDR1 is KGHSH and CDR2 is LQKENI. CDR3 sequence: CASSQGDDYQPQHF. CDR3 sequence (DNA): TGTGCCAGCTCACAAGGGGACGACTATCAGCCCCAGCATTTT. Together with reference TRBV18 and TRBJ1-5, the CDR3 gives the full variable domain: NAGVMQNPRHLVRRRGQEARLRCSPMKGHSHVYWYRQLPEEGLKFMVYLQKENIIDESGMPKERFSAEFPKEGPSILRIQQVVRGDSAAYFCASSQGDDYQPQHFGDGTRLSIL.

This clone was recorded a few times. The gene calls are TRBV6-6 and TRBJ1-1; D is possibly TRBD1 (5 bases). There are 12 residues in the CDR3. V lost 6 bases and J 11 bases, leaving 16 bases between the germline ends. Germline V gene lookup returns CDR1 MNHNY and CDR2 SVGAGI (reference sequence). The CDR3 nucleotides are TGTGCCAGCAGCCTAGGGACTGCTGCTGCTTTCTTT. Amino acids: CASSLGTAAAFF.